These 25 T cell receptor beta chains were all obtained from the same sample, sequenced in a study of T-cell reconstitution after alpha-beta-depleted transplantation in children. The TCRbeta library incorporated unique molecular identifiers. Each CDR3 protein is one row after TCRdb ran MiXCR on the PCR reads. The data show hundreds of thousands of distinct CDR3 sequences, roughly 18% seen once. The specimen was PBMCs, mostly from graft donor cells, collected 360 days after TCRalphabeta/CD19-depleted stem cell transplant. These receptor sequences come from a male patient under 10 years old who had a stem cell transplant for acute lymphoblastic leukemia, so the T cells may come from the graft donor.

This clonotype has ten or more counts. For the CDR3, the DNA is TGTGCCAGCAGTCCGTACGGCGGGAGCTCCTACAATGAGCAGTTCTTC. It yields the protein CASSPYGGSSYNEQFF. The chain is built from TRBV6-4 and TRBJ2-1, with 7 bases lining up with TRBD2. Germline V gives CDR1 MRHNA, CDR2 SNTAGT. The junction had 7 bases not matched to a gene; V was cut back by 5 bases and J by 0 bases. The CDR3 is made up of 16 amino acids.

The CDR3 DNA sequence: TGTGCCAGCAGTGACAGGGTCTCACTCGAGCAGTACTTC. Translation gives CASSDRVSLEQYF. The gene calls are TRBV25-1 and TRBJ2-7; a possible D gene is TRBD1 (5 bases). Per germline, CDR1 MGHDK and CDR2 SYGVNS. The V end was cut by 3 bases, the J end by 6 bases, with 12 bases between. The CDR3 runs to 13 residues.

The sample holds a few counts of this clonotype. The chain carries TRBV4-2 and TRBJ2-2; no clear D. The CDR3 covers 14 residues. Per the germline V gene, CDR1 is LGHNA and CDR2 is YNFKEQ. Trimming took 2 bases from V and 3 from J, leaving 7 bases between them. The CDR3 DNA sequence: TGTGCCAGCAGCCAATTGGATGACACCGGGGAGCTGTTTTTT. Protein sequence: CASSQLDDTGELFF.

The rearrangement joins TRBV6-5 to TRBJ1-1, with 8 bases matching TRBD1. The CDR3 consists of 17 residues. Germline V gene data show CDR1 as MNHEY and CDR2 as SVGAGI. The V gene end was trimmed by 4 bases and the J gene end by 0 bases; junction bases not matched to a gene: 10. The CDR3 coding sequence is TGTGCCAGCAGTTTGCAGTGGGCAGGGGGCCTGAACACTGAAGCTTTCTTT. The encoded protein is CASSLQWAGGLNTEAFF.

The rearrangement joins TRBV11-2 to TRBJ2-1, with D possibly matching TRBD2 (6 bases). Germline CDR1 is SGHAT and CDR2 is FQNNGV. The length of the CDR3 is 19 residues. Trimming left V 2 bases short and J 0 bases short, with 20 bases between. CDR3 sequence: CASSLRAGTPANSYNEQFF. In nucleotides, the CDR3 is TGTGCCAGCAGCTTAAGGGCGGGGACCCCCGCCAACTCCTACAATGAGCAGTTCTTC.

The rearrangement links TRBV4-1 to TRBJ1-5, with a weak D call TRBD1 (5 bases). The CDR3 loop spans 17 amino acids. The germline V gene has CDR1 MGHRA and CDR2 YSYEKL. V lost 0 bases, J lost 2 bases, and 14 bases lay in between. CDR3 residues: CASSQDSDPGGNQPQHF. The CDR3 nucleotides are TGCGCCAGCAGCCAAGACTCAGATCCGGGGGGCAATCAGCCCCAGCATTTT.

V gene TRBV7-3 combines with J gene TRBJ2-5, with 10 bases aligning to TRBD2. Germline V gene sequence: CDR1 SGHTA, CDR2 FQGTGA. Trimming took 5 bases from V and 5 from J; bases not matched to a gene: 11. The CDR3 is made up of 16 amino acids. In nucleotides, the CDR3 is TGTGCCAGCAGCCCCCTAGGTACTAGCGGGGTTGAGACCCAGTACTTC. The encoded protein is CASSPLGTSGVETQYF.

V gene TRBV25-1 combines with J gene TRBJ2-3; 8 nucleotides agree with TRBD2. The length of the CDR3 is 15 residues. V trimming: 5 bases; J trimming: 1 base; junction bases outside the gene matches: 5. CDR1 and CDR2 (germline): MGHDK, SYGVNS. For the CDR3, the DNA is TGTGCCAGCAGTCCGGGGGGGTGGGGCACAGATACGCAGTATTTT. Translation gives CASSPGGWGTDTQYF.

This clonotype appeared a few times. DNA for the CDR3: TGTGCCAGCAGCCGGACAGGACTCTACGAGCAGTACTTC. Amino acid sequence: CASSRTGLYEQYF. V and J are TRBV14 and TRBJ2-7; 7 bases are shared with TRBD1. From germline, CDR1 is SGHDN and CDR2 FVKESK. This CDR3 is built from 13 residues. With 4 bases clipped from V and 3 bases from J, the junction kept 3 bases outside the gene matches.

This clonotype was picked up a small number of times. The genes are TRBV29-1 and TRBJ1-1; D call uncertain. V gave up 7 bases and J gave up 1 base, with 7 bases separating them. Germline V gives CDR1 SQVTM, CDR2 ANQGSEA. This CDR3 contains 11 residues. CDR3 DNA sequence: TGCAGCGATCAGTGGAACACTGAAGCTTTCTTT. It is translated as CSDQWNTEAFF.

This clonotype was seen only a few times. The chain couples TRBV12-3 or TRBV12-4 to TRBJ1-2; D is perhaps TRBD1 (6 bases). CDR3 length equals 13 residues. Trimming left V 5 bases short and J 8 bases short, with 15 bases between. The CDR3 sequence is CASSLQQGSGYTF. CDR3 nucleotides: TGTGCCAGCAGTCTTCAACAGGGATCCGGCTACACCTTC.

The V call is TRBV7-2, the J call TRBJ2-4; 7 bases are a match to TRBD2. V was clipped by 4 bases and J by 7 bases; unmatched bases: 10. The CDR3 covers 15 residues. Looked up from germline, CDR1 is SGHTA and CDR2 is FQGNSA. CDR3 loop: CASSSDPAGVNIQYF. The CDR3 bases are TGTGCCAGCAGCTCCGACCCGGCGGGGGTTAACATTCAGTACTTC.

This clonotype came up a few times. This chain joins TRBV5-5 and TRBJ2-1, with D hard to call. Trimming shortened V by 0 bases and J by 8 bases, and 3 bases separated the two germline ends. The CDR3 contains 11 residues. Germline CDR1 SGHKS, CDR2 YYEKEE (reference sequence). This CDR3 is CASSLGHEQFF. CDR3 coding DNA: TGTGCCAGCAGCTTGGGCCATGAGCAGTTCTTC.

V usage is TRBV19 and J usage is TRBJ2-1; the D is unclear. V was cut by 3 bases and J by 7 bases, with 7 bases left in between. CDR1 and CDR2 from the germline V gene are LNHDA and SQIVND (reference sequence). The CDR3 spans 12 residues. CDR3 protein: CASSISANEQFF. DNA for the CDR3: TGTGCCAGTAGTATCTCGGCGAATGAGCAGTTCTTC.

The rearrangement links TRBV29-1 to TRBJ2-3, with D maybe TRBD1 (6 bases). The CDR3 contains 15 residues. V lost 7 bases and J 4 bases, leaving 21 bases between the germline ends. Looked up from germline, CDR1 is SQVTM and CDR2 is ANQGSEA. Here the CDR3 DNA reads TGCAGCGGTTCCAGAGGGACAAAAGGGGCAGATACGCAGTATTTT. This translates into CSGSRGTKGADTQYF.

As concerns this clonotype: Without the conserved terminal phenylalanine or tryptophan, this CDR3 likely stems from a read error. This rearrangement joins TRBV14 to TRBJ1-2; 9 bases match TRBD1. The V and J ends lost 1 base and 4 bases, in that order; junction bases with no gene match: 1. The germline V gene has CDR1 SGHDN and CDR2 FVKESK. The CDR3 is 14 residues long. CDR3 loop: CASSQVQGAYGYTC. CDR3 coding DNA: TGTGCCAGCAGCCAAGTACAGGGGGCCTATGGCTACACCTGC.

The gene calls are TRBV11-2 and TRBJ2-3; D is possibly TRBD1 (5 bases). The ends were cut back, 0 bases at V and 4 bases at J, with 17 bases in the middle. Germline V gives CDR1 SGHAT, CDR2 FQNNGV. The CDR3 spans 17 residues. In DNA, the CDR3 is TGTGCCAGCAGCTTAGAATCAGGGCAGGCCCCCCCAGATACGCAGTATTTT. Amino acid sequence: CASSLESGQAPPDTQYF.

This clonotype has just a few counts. The CDR3 region has the DNA TGCGCCAGCAGCTTGGCCCCGGGGAGAGCTGGAAACACCATATATTTT. Protein sequence: CASSLAPGRAGNTIYF. The J gene is TRBJ1-3, the V gene TRBV5-1; D not certain. CDR1 and CDR2 from the germline V gene are SGHRS and YFSETQ. The CDR3 extends over 16 amino acids. V was shortened by 0 bases and J by 2 bases, with 12 bases between the two germline ends.

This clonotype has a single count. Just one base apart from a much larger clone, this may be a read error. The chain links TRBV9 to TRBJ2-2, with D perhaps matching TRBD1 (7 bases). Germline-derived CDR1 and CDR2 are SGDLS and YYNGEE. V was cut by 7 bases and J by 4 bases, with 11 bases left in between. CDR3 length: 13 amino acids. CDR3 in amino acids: CASQGDFTGELFF. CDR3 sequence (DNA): TGTGCCAGCCAGGGGGACTTCACCGGGGAGCTGTTTTTT.

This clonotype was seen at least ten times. The CDR3 region has the DNA TGTGCCAGCAGTTTCAGAACAGGACCGGAGTTCTTC. Residues: CASSFRTGPEFF. The chain employs TRBV6-2 or TRBV6-3 and TRBJ2-1, with D tentatively TRBD1 (5 bases). The CDR3 runs 12 residues. Deletions cut 4 bases from V and 14 bases from J, with 15 bases between. From germline, CDR1 is MNHEY and CDR2 SVGEGT.

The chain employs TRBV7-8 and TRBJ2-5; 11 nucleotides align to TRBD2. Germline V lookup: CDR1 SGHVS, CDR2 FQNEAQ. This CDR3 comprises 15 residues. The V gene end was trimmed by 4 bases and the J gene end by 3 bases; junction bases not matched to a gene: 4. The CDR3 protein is CASSSLAGDKETQYF. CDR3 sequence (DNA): TGTGCCAGCAGCTCACTAGCGGGGGACAAAGAGACCCAGTACTTC.

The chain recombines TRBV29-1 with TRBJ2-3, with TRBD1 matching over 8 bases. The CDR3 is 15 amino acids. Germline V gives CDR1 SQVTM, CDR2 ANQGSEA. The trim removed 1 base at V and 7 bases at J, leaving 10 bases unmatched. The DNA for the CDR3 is TGCAGCGTTGAAGGCCTCGGGACAGGAACCTATACGCAGTATTTT. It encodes CSVEGLGTGTYTQYF.

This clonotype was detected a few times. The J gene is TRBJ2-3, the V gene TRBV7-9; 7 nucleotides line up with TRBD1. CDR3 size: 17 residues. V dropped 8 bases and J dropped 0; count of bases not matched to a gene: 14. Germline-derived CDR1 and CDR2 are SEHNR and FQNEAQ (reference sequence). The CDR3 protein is CASLVRGQKTSTDTQYF. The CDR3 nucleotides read TGTGCCAGCCTCGTGAGGGGACAGAAAACTAGCACAGATACGCAGTATTTT.

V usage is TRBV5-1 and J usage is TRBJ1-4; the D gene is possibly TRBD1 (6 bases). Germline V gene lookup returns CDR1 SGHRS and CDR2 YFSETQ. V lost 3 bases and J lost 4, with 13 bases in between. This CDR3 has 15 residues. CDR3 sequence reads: CASSSTGQDNEKLFF. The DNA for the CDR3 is TGCGCCAGCAGCTCAACAGGGCAGGATAATGAAAAACTGTTTTTT.

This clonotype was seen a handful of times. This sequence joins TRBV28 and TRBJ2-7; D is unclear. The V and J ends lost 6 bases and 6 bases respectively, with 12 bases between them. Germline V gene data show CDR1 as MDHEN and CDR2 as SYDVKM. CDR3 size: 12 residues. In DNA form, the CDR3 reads TGTGCCAGCAGGCTCGACTTTAGCGAGCAGTACTTC. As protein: CASRLDFSEQYF.